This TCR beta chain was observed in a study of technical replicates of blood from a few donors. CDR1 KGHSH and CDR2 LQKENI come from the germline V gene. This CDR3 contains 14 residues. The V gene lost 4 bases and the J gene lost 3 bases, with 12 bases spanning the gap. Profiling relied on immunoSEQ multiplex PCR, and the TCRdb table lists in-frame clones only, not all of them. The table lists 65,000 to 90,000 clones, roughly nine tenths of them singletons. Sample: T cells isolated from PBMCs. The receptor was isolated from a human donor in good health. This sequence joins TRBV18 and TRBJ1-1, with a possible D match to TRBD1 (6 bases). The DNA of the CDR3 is TGTGCCAGCTCACGTAGGGGGGGGGACACTGAAGCTTTCTTT. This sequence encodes CASSRRGGDTEAFF.